This T cell receptor beta chain was captured in a study of blood T cell repertoires in COVID-19 (dated by TCRdb to about 2020). With regard to the full study: Samples from collaborators originated in the United States, Italy and Spain and spanned both the acute and convalescent phases of COVID-19. The material from the prospective study consisted of cDNA or gDNA derived from T cells, B-cell-depleted T cells, or PBMCs. The dataset comprised deeply sampled blood TCRbeta repertoires from subjects exposed to, actively infected with, or recovered from COVID-19. The repertoires were released in a freely available public database meant as a resource for research on the immune response to SARS-CoV-2. Samples came from the ongoing ImmuneRACE study (first 160 participants) plus 1,254 subjects from 6 global collaborators. A de-identified subject ID, COVID-19 status, age in years and sex were almost always included in the sample metadata. Where available, HLA class I and class II types were taken from metadata supplied by the sample provider and were not determined by assay-based typing. Broader findings and caveats from the paper: The quantity of clinical and demographic metadata differed by source and by participant and was supplied without curation.

This clone was counted only a few times. What antigen it recognizes has not been identified. No base qualities exist here, and no much larger clone lies one base off it. TCRbeta CDR3 regions were amplified from genomic DNA by means of the immunoSEQ Assay, a bias-controlled multiplex PCR. As for how the authors treated the data: The number of nucleated cells in each sample was estimated from the amplification of reference gene primers within the assay. Sequence reads were collapsed and filtered to measure the absolute abundance of every unique TCRbeta CDR3 rearrangement. For each sample, productive Simpson clonality was calculated as the square root of Simpson's diversity index across productive rearrangements. Not all clones reach the TCRdb copy of this immuneACCESS table, which keeps in-frame sequences only. Checked studies attribute under half of the gap to unresolved V genes and leave the rest unexplained. V and J calls and clone size are given by that table; D and trimming were obtained from the DNA. This sample gives 150,000 to 200,000 clones in total; 89% of them show up just once. About 2.8% of the sample rests with the top ten.

Each collaborating institution followed its own protocols to collect whole blood in K2EDTA tubes. For TCRbeta analysis, collaborators shipped samples in one of three forms: frozen whole blood, isolated PBMCs, or DNA extracted from either of those sample types. CDR1 and CDR2 are drawn from the germline V gene (reference sequence): SEHNR, FQNEAQ. The CDR3, from cysteine to phenylalanine, totals 13 residues. Only the CDR3 DNA is retained, 39 bases long and in frame from the first base. V loses 1 base, J loses 11 bases, and the germline ends lie 14 bases apart. What was sequenced was peripheral blood. The rearrangement combines TRBV7-9 with TRBJ1-1; matching of 5 bases hints at TRBD1 as the D gene. The sequence was collected from a man aged 55 to 69 with acute or convalescent COVID-19. Here is the DNA: TGTGCCAGCAGCTTAGGAACAGGTCCCGAGGCTTTCTTT. This codes for CASSLGTGPEAFF. Extended through the reference TRBV7-9 and TRBJ1-1 proteins, this CDR3 yields the full variable domain: DTGVSQNPRHKITKRGQNVTFRCDPISEHNRLYWYRQTLGQGPEFLTYFQNEAQLEKSRLLSDRFSAERPKGSFSTLEIQRTEQGDSAMYLCASSLGTGPEAFFGQGTRLTVV.